This T cell receptor beta chain was recorded in a study of neurological immune-mediated disorders. Study-level findings and limits: When the repertoires were sorted by phylogenetic grouping, those of 18 of 34 multiple sclerosis patients ended up in one related-CDR3 cluster, a possible signature.

Germline lookup yields CDR1 SGHRS and CDR2 YFSETQ. This CDR3 has 15 amino acids. Trimming stripped 2 bases from V and 6 bases from J, with 15 bases between. The table lists this clonotype with a few counts. The antigen is unknown. Possible read error: a much larger clone is one base away. The cDNA came from 5'RACE, which used 10-nucleotide random UMIs. TCRdb processed the 5' RACE reads anew with MiXCR; each CDR3 protein has one entry. Among some 43,000 distinct CDR3 sequences listed, more than 2% were seen once. Source material: PBMCs. This clonotype was sampled from a man aged 25 to 40 with multiple sclerosis. The chain employs TRBV5-1 and TRBJ2-1; D might be TRBD2 (6 bases). The CDR3 bases are TGCGCCAGCAGCTTTGCGGGAAAGGCAGTCAATGAGCAGTTCTTC. Its translation: CASSFAGKAVNEQFF.